This T cell receptor beta chain was recovered during a study of blood T cell repertoires in COVID-19. Here immunoSEQ multiplex PCR was the method, and the copy in TCRdb shows in-frame clones only, minus some. The data contain more than 300,000 clones, 85% to 90% of them singletons. Germline V gene lookup returns CDR1 SGHVS and CDR2 FNYEAQ. Trimming stripped 2 bases from V and 6 bases from J, with 14 bases between. The CDR3 is 15 residues long. For recovered donors of Cohort 3, there were two negative PCRs, clearance, or symptom resolution. The receptor comes from a young woman who had recovered from COVID-19. The rearrangement uses TRBV7-6 and TRBJ1-5; no firm D call. The specimen was PBMCs or T cells enriched from blood (not recorded which). The CDR3 sequence: CASSLRGDGTQPQHF. The DNA of the CDR3 is TGTGCCAGCAGCTTAAGAGGAGACGGCACTCAGCCCCAGCATTTT.